The 30 T cell receptor beta chains below all came from one sample that was sequenced in a study of T cell clonality in common variable immunodeficiency. Points from the study as a whole: Reportedly, TCR beta sequences from common variable immunodeficiency showed fewer deletions and N-nucleotide insertions.

These TCRs are of unknown antigen specificity. Clones were read by immunoSEQ multiplex PCR, and TCRdb kept only the in-frame ones, dropping some. The sample shows about 23,000 clones, no singletons; the ten largest hold roughly 9.6%. Sequenced: peripheral blood mononuclear cells. All receptors come from a human donor with common variable immunodeficiency.

This clone was seen repeatedly, ten times or more. The read ends 3 residues shy of where the CDR3 ends; the end is completed using the germline J gene. The rearrangement joins TRBV4-2 to TRBJ2-7; 10 bases line up with TRBD2. V shed 2 bases, J shed 1 base, and the junction held 2 bases outside the gene matches. The CDR3 covers 15 residues. CDR1 is LGHNA, CDR2 YNFKEQ, per germline. The CDR3 region is CASSQLAGVSYEQYF. CDR3 bases read: TGTGCCAGCAGCCAACTAGCGGGGGTATCCTACGAG.

About this clone: With the read ending 3 residues before the CDR3 end, the germline J gene is used to fill in that end. The chain joins TRBV2 to TRBJ1-1; D is undetermined. V lost 2 bases and J lost 0, with 4 bases in between. The CDR3 is 13 residues long. CDR1 is SNHLY, CDR2 FYNNEI, per germline. The CDR3 region is CASSENMNTEAFF. CDR3 DNA, as far as it was read: TGTGCCAGCAGTGAAAATATGAACACTGAA.

This clone was seen a few times. The read terminates 3 residues ahead of where the CDR3 ends, so the germline J gene completes it. Other DNA sequences of this sample code for an identical CDR3. The chain joins TRBV30 to TRBJ2-1; 13 nucleotides agree with TRBD2. Losses at the gene ends were 2 bases for V and 6 bases for J; bases not matched to a gene: 7. This CDR3 has 16 residues. Germline V gene lookup returns CDR1 GTSNPN and CDR2 SVGIG (reference sequence). The chain's CDR3 is CAWSRLAGGTGNEQFF. The CDR3 DNA, read in part, is TGTGCCTGGAGTAGACTAGCGGGAGGCACGGGCAATGAG.

This clone was observed a few times. The CDR3 end lies 3 residues beyond the end of the read and is filled in from the germline J gene. The rearrangement links TRBV19 to TRBJ2-3; D may be TRBD1 (6 bases). The germline V gene encodes CDR1 LNHDA and CDR2 SQIVND (reference sequence). The V end was cut by 6 bases, the J end by 2 bases, with 12 bases between. There are 14 residues in the CDR3. Partial CDR3 DNA: TGTGCCAGTAGCCGCACAGGGAACACAGATACG. Residues: CASSRTGNTDT. The full CDR3 sequence reads CASSRTGNTDTQYF.

This clone was seen a handful of times. The read comes to an end 3 residues before the CDR3 does, leaving the germline J gene to fill in the end. This chain joins TRBV7-6 and TRBJ1-3; D call uncertain. The V end was cut by 4 bases, the J end by 1 base, with 8 bases between. The germline CDR1 and CDR2 sequences are SGHVS and FNYEAQ. The CDR3 loop spans 14 amino acids. CDR3 DNA (partial): TGTGCCAGCAGCTCTGGAGGGTCTGGAAACACC. Translation gives CASSSGGSGNT. The whole CDR3 protein is CASSSGGSGNTIYF.

At least ten counts were recorded for this clone. The read ends 3 residues early relative to the CDR3; the germline J gene fills the gap. This chain joins TRBV7-2 and TRBJ2-5; 9 bases fit TRBD2. The germline CDR1 and CDR2 sequences are SGHTA and FQGNSA. This CDR3 has 14 residues. V trimming: 3 bases; J trimming: 4 bases; junction bases outside the gene matches: 3. The chain's CDR3 is CASSFGLARETQYF. The covered CDR3 bases are TGTGCCAGCAGCTTCGGACTAGCGAGAGAGACC.

A few counts support this clone. With the read ending 3 residues before the CDR3 end, the germline J gene is used to fill in that end. The chain carries TRBV7-8 and TRBJ2-1; D may be TRBD2 (5 bases). V gave up 7 bases and J gave up 0 bases, with 13 bases separating them. This CDR3 region has 15 residues. Germline CDR1 is SGHVS and CDR2 is FQNEAQ. CDR3 DNA, as far as it was read: TGTGCCAGCAAGGTAGCGTCCAGCTCCTACAATGAG. It is translated as CASKVASSSYNE. The whole CDR3 protein is CASKVASSSYNEQFF.

On this clone itself: The read terminates 3 residues ahead of where the CDR3 ends, so the germline J gene completes it. The chain recombines TRBV18 with TRBJ1-3; D is possibly TRBD1 (5 bases). With 2 bases removed from V and 0 bases from J, the gap between germline ends came to 8 bases. The CDR3 covers 15 residues. The germline V gene has CDR1 KGHSH and CDR2 LQKENI. The CDR3 reads CASSPTGTSGNTIYF. The CDR3 bases that were read are TGTGCCAGCTCACCAACAGGCACCTCTGGAAACACC.

This clone was detected a few times. The read falls 3 residues short of the CDR3 end, and the missing part is taken from the germline J gene. The chain combines TRBV18 with TRBJ2-2, with 8 nucleotides matching TRBD1. CDR1 KGHSH and CDR2 LQKENI come from the germline V gene. J was trimmed by 6 bases and V by 1 base; bases with no gene match: 4. This CDR3 contains 15 residues. The CDR3 sequence is CASSPQVTGAGELFF. The sequenced part of the CDR3 DNA is TGTGCCAGCTCACCACAAGTGACAGGGGCCGGGGAG.

This clone has ten or more counts. The read stops 3 residues short of the end of the CDR3; the missing end is completed from the germline J gene. V is TRBV18 and J is TRBJ2-1; 12 bases map to TRBD1. V lost 2 bases to trimming and J lost 9 bases; unmatched junction nucleotides: 11. This CDR3 has 17 amino acids. Germline V gives CDR1 KGHSH, CDR2 LQKENI. CDR3 protein: CASSPWDRGHDSSEQFF. The CDR3 DNA, read in part, is TGTGCCAGCTCACCATGGGACAGGGGGCACGATAGTAGTGAG.

Points on this clone: The CDR3 extends 3 residues past the end of the read, so its final part is completed from the germline J gene. V and J are TRBV30 and TRBJ2-2; a possible D gene is TRBD1 (6 bases). This CDR3 has 15 amino acids. Germline CDR1 and CDR2: GTSNPN and SVGIG (reference sequence). V shed 2 bases and J shed 3 bases, with 13 bases lying between them. The sequenced CDR3 bases are TGTGCCTGGAGTTTAAGGACAGAGGACACCGGGGAG. Translating gives CAWSLRTEDTGE. The whole CDR3 region reads CAWSLRTEDTGELFF.

This clone was detected ten times or more. Coverage ceases 3 residues before the CDR3 finishes, and the germline J gene fills in the end. The chain carries TRBV18 and TRBJ1-1; D might be TRBD1 (5 bases). Germline CDR1 and CDR2: KGHSH and LQKENI. Trimming removed 1 base at V and 1 base at J, with 10 bases between. The CDR3 consists of 15 residues. Incomplete CDR3 DNA: TGTGCCAGCTCACCACAGGGACTGTCGAACACTGAA. Amino acid sequence: CASSPQGLSNTE. The full CDR3 reads CASSPQGLSNTEAFF.

This clone showed up just a few times. From the germline J gene comes the end of the CDR3, since the read stops 3 residues before it. The gene calls are TRBV30 and TRBJ2-3; 10 positions match TRBD2. The CDR3 has 15 amino acids. The germline gives CDR1 GTSNPN, CDR2 SVGIG (reference sequence). V was pared by 2 bases and J by 1 base, with 3 bases of the junction left unmatched. CDR3 residues: CAWSFGTSGTDTQYF. The part of the CDR3 DNA that was read is TGTGCCTGGAGTTTTGGGACTAGCGGCACAGATACG.

With respect to this clone: The CDR3 end lies 3 residues beyond the end of the read and is filled in from the germline J gene. J is TRBJ1-1 and V is TRBV2, with D perhaps TRBD1 (5 bases). This CDR3 comprises 15 residues. Trimming removed 5 bases from V and 7 bases from J, with 20 bases in between. Germline CDR1 reads SNHLY; CDR2 reads FYNNEI. The CDR3 bases that were read are TGTGCCAGCAGTCCAGCTGCAGGGTTCGCCATTGAA. This gives the protein CASSPAAGFAIE. The full-length CDR3 reads as CASSPAAGFAIEAFF.

This clone was observed a few times. From the germline J gene comes the end of the CDR3, since the read stops 3 residues before it. The chain combines TRBV6-2 or TRBV6-3 with TRBJ1-2; 7 nucleotides line up with TRBD1. The CDR3 loop spans 15 amino acids. Germline CDR1 MNHEY, CDR2 SVGEGT. The DNA read from the CDR3 is TGTGCCAGCAGTTACGATGAGGAGGGGGCGCTCGGC. Protein: CASSYDEEGALG. The CDR3, in full, reads CASSYDEEGALGYTF.

Many counts were recorded for this clone. Read coverage stops 3 residues before the CDR3 terminus; the germline J gene supplies the remainder. The rearrangement uses TRBV5-5 and TRBJ1-1; D is ambiguous. The CDR3 covers 15 residues. Trimming left V 2 bases short and J 0 bases short, with 11 bases between. Germline CDR1 reads SGHKS; CDR2 reads YYEKEE (reference sequence). The CDR3 protein is CASSFLDTMNTEAFF. The sequenced part of the CDR3 DNA is TGTGCCAGCAGCTTTCTCGACACAATGAACACTGAA.

This clone was seen a handful of times. Read sequence stops 3 residues before the CDR3 end, and the germline J gene provides the missing end. V gene TRBV7-3 combines with J gene TRBJ2-3, with 7 bases identical to TRBD1. The CDR3 spans 14 residues. V lost 5 bases to trimming and J lost 5 bases; unmatched junction nucleotides: 7. CDR1 is SGHTA, CDR2 FQGTGA, per germline. CDR3: CASSTTGLGDTQYF. The DNA read from the CDR3 is TGTGCCAGCAGCACGACAGGGTTGGGAGATACG.

This clone occurred a few times. The CDR3 end is not reached by the read, which stops 3 residues before it; the germline J gene fills it in. The chain couples TRBV5-6 to TRBJ2-4; D possibly corresponds to TRBD2 (5 bases). Germline V gives CDR1 SGHDT, CDR2 YYEEEE. The CDR3 has 15 amino acids. V was cut by 2 bases and J by 6 bases, with 15 bases left in between. Partial CDR3 DNA: TGTGCCAGCAGCTTCAAGGCTAGCCGAAGAAACATT. This codes for CASSFKASRRNI. The whole CDR3 reads CASSFKASRRNIQYF.

In its sample, this clone was seen a few times. Sequencing ends 3 residues short of the CDR3 end; the germline J gene provides the rest. The chain carries TRBV20-1 and TRBJ1-5, with 10 bases identical to TRBD1. There are 18 residues in the CDR3. V shed 5 bases and J 0 bases; nucleotides not matched to a gene: 13. Germline CDR1 reads DFQATT; CDR2 reads SNEGSKA (reference sequence). The DNA read from the CDR3 is TGCAGTGCTGGCAAGACCGGGACAGGGGCTCATAGCAATCAGCCC. Protein sequence: CSAGKTGTGAHSNQP. The full-length CDR3 reads as CSAGKTGTGAHSNQPQHF.

Notes on this clone: The read ends 3 residues before the CDR3 terminus; that terminus is restored from the germline J gene. This chain uses TRBV2 with TRBJ1-2, with TRBD1 identical over 9 bases. J lost 6 bases, V lost 0 bases, and 11 bases had no gene match. CDR3 length equals 17 residues. Germline-derived CDR1 and CDR2 are SNHLY and FYNNEI. Partial CDR3 DNA: TGTGCCAGCAGTGAAGCGCAGGGGACAGGGCCCCTGGATGGC. Protein product: CASSEAQGTGPLDG. The full CDR3 sequence reads CASSEAQGTGPLDGYTF.

In this sample, this clone turned up many times. With the read ending 3 residues before the CDR3 end, the germline J gene is used to fill in that end. The V gene is TRBV7-9, the J gene TRBJ2-1; D might be TRBD1 (8 bases). Germline-derived CDR1 and CDR2 are SEHNR and FQNEAQ (reference sequence). V lost 5 bases and J 8 bases, leaving 16 bases between the germline ends. This CDR3 contains 14 residues. The CDR3 loop reads CASSERTGRDEQFF. Partial CDR3 DNA: TGTGCCAGCAGCGAGCGGACAGGGAGGGATGAG. Using reference TRBV7-9 and TRBJ2-1 for the parts outside the CDR3, the full variable domain is DTGVSQNPRHKITKRGQNVTFRCDPISEHNRLYWYRQTLGQGPEFLTYFQNEAQLEKSRLLSDRFSAERPKGSFSTLEIQRTEQGDSAMYLCASSERTGRDEQFFGPGTRLTVL.

Only a few counts were recorded for this clone. From the germline J gene comes the end of the CDR3, since the read stops 3 residues before it. The chain is built from TRBV20-1 and TRBJ2-1; 11 bases agree with TRBD2. The CDR3 contains 15 residues. Per germline, CDR1 DFQATT and CDR2 SNEGSKA (reference sequence). V gave up 2 bases and J gave up 6 bases; unmatched junction bases: 6. The part of the CDR3 DNA that was read is TGCAGTGCTAGAATACTAGCGGGGGCTTTCAATGAG. This codes for CSARILAGAFNE. The entire CDR3 protein reads CSARILAGAFNEQFF.

In this sample, this clone turned up a few times. The read ends 3 residues early relative to the CDR3; the germline J gene fills the gap. The chain couples TRBV19 to TRBJ1-2; TRBD1 matches at 10 bases. V lost 4 bases, J lost 3 bases, and 2 bases stayed unmatched. The CDR3 runs to 14 residues. Germline CDR1 and CDR2: LNHDA and SQIVND (reference sequence). The CDR3 DNA, read in part, is TGTGCCAGTAGTAGGGACAGGGGAGACTATGGC. It codes for CASSRDRGDYG. The whole CDR3 is CASSRDRGDYGYTF.

CDR3 bases read: TGCGCCAGCAGTCGTGAAGGGGAGACC. It specifies CASSREGET. The CDR3 in full is CASSREGETQYF. V and J are TRBV5-1 and TRBJ2-5, with D hard to call. With the read ending 3 residues before the CDR3 end, the germline J gene is used to fill in that end. The V gene lost 5 bases and the J gene lost 5 bases, with 10 bases spanning the gap. CDR1 SGHRS and CDR2 YFSETQ come from the germline V gene. The CDR3 is made up of 12 amino acids.

This clone was counted a few times. The DNA ends 3 residues before the CDR3 does, and the rest of the CDR3 is filled in from the germline J gene. This chain connects TRBV7-3 to TRBJ2-5; 12 positions agree with TRBD2. The CDR3 extends over 15 amino acids. J was trimmed by 5 bases and V by 4 bases; bases with no gene match: 5. Germline V CDR1 and CDR2: SGHTA, FQGTGA. The CDR3 loop reads CASSSLAGGQETQYF. The sequenced part of the CDR3 DNA is TGTGCCAGCAGCTCGCTAGCGGGGGGGCAGGAGACC. The whole variable domain, remainder taken from reference TRBV7-3 and TRBJ2-5, is GAGVSQTPSNKVTEKGKYVELRCDPISGHTALYWYRQSLGQGPEFLIYFQGTGAADDSGLPNDRFFAVRPEGSVSTLKIQRTERGDSAVYLCASSSLAGGQETQYFGPGTRLLVL.

This clone was found a few times. The read is 3 residues too short to cover the CDR3 end, so that end is filled in from the germline J gene. This sequence joins TRBV30 and TRBJ1-6; D might be TRBD1 (6 bases). V lost 2 bases to trimming and J lost 6 bases, with 14 bases between them. Germline V gene lookup returns CDR1 GTSNPN and CDR2 SVGIG (reference sequence). The CDR3 sequence is 15 residues long. The CDR3 reads CAWSRLDSLNSPLHF. CDR3 bases read: TGTGCCTGGAGTCGATTGGACAGCCTTAATTCACCC.

Remarks on this clone: The read ends 3 residues shy of where the CDR3 ends; the end is completed using the germline J gene. This chain connects TRBV30 to TRBJ1-5; D might be TRBD1 (5 bases). In germline, CDR1 is GTSNPN, CDR2 SVGIG (reference sequence). V gave up 2 bases and J gave up 6 bases, with 11 bases separating them. The CDR3 is 13 amino acids. CDR3 in amino acids: CAWSPGLIQPQHF. CDR3 DNA, as far as it was read: TGTGCCTGGAGTCCGGGACTGATTCAGCCC.

This clone was detected many times. The sequenced fragment ends 3 residues before the CDR3 boundary, so the rest is inferred from the germline J gene. The rearrangement links TRBV30 to TRBJ1-5; D is undetermined. Germline-derived CDR1 and CDR2 are GTSNPN and SVGIG (reference sequence). The V gene lost 2 bases and the J gene lost 2 bases, with 10 bases spanning the gap. The CDR3 consists of 14 residues. The covered CDR3 bases are TGTGCCTGGAGTCTTCAAGCGGGCAATCAGCCC. This codes for CAWSLQAGNQP. The CDR3 reads in full as CAWSLQAGNQPQHF.

With respect to this clone: The CDR3 extends 3 residues past the end of the read, so its final part is completed from the germline J gene. This chain joins TRBV19 and TRBJ2-7, with TRBD1 matching over 7 bases. This CDR3 has 14 amino acids. V lost 5 bases, J lost 0 bases, and 4 bases stayed unmatched. Germline V gene data show CDR1 as LNHDA and CDR2 as SQIVND (reference sequence). The CDR3 is CASSPPGGSYEQYF. The CDR3 bases that were read are TGTGCCAGTAGTCCCCCAGGGGGCTCCTACGAG.

Ten or more counts support this clone. The CDR3 region is CSVRTSGISYNEQFF. The part of the CDR3 DNA that was read is TGCAGCGTCAGGACTAGCGGAATCTCCTACAATGAG. J is TRBJ2-1 and V is TRBV29-1; 10 nucleotides agree with TRBD2. The read finishes 3 residues shy of the CDR3 end, and the germline J gene is used to complete it. The germline V gene encodes CDR1 SQVTM and CDR2 ANQGSEA. This CDR3 spans 15 amino acids. The V and J ends lost 6 bases and 0 bases, in that order; junction bases with no gene match: 5.